This T cell receptor (beta chain) was sequenced in a study of CD8 T cells in ankylosing spondylitis. With molecular barcodes, quantitative 5'-RACE was used to make the TCR beta libraries. TCRdb analysed the 5' RACE reads with MiXCR anew, one entry per CDR3 protein. The sample comprises roughly 220,000 distinct CDR3 sequences, roughly 10% of which are singletons, and roughly 23% rests with the top ten. This clonotype was recorded at least ten times. Its antigen remains unidentified. V shed 5 bases, J shed 9 bases, and the junction held 8 bases outside the gene matches. The CDR3 has 14 amino acids. The germline CDR1 and CDR2 sequences are SGHVS and FNYEAQ. Findings and caveats of the study: CD8+ by phenotype, disease-linked clones were relatively rare in peripheral blood. Reports say disease-linked clones showed up significantly more in matched ankylosing spondylitis synovial fluid. A TCR beta motif made of about 8 highly homologous variants seemed typical of ankylosing spondylitis blood.

V and J are TRBV7-6 and TRBJ2-2; the match to TRBD2 covers 8 bases. This receptor was taken from a male donor with ankylosing spondylitis or in good health (not recorded which). Input material: blood, either unsorted or a sorted T cell fraction (not recorded which). CDR3 nucleotides: TGTGCCAGCAGCGTACTAGCGGCCGGCCGGGAGCTGTTTTTT. Protein product: CASSVLAAGRELFF.